This T cell receptor (beta chain) was sequenced during a study of cytomegalovirus exposure and HLA in healthy donors. Study-wide points: The investigators catalogued 180 or so TCR beta chains as cytomegalovirus-associated. Subsequent analysis revealed that first-cohort TCR clusters tended to co-occur in the approximately 120 validation repertoires.

On this clone itself: Its antigen is undetermined.

The donors formed part of the approximately 120-subject validation cohort, distinct from the 666-subject first cohort. CDR3 size: 14 residues. V was clipped by 4 bases and J by 9 bases, with 16 bases between them. Per the germline V gene, CDR1 is SGHDN and CDR2 is FVKESK. Profiled with immunoSEQ multiplex PCR; TCRdb holds only in-frame clones, not every one. This repertoire shows 150,000 to 250,000 clones, about 81% found once; its top ten account for 1% to 1.5%. The genes are TRBV14 and TRBJ1-5, with unresolved D. Source material: PBMCs. The TCR was taken from a woman younger than 45 in good health and CMV-seronegative. This CDR3 reads CASSPRNTAGPQHF. The DNA for the CDR3 is TGTGCCAGCAGCCCCAGGAATACGGCAGGGCCCCAGCATTTT.